The 4 T cell receptor beta chains given below trace back to one sample, sequenced in a study of cytomegalovirus exposure and HLA in healthy donors. The PCR used 60 Vbeta and 13 Jbeta primers. Sequencing was performed with immunoSEQ multiplex PCR; in TCRdb, only in-frame clones are kept and a portion is missing. Of some 110,000 clones listed, roughly three fifths are singletons. The sequenced sample consisted of PBMCs. Receptor source: a woman between 40 and 50 years old in good health and CMV-seropositive.

This rearrangement joins TRBV19 to TRBJ2-1; 14 bases are shared with TRBD2. The CDR3 totals 14 residues. The V gene's germline CDR1 is LNHDA and CDR2 SQIVND (reference sequence). Trimming took 10 bases from V and 9 from J; bases not matched to a gene: 8. The CDR3 DNA is TGTGCCACCCAGACTAGCGGGGGGGCAGGTGAGCAGTTCTTC. Translation gives CATQTSGGAGEQFF.

This clone has a count of ten or more. The chain carries TRBV11-3 and TRBJ2-7, with TRBD2 matching 7 bases. Germline lookup yields CDR1 SGHNT and CDR2 YENEEA. The CDR3 length is 15 residues. V lost 4 bases and J lost 0; bases outside the gene matches: 6. As DNA, the CDR3 is TGTGCCAGCAGCTCGTTACTAGCGAACTCCTACGAGCAGTACTTC. Protein sequence: CASSSLLANSYEQYF.

This clone was found a few times. This chain uses TRBV5-4 with TRBJ2-1, with TRBD1 identical over 8 bases. CDR1 SGHNT and CDR2 YYREEE come from the germline V gene (reference sequence). The CDR3 length is 15 residues. V lost 0 bases and J lost 7; bases outside the gene matches: 6. CDR3 DNA: TGTGCCAGCAGCTTGGTGGACAGGGATTGGAATGAGCAGTTCTTC. Translating gives CASSLVDRDWNEQFF.

This clone showed up just a few times. This chain connects TRBV7-6 to TRBJ2-3, with 9 bases identical to TRBD1. This CDR3 spans 16 amino acids. Per germline, CDR1 SGHVS and CDR2 FNYEAQ. With 6 bases clipped from V and 6 bases from J, the junction kept 13 bases outside the gene matches. DNA for the CDR3: TGTGCCAGCAGTACCGTCCCGGACAGGGGACGGGATACGCAGTATTTT. Protein product: CASSTVPDRGRDTQYF.